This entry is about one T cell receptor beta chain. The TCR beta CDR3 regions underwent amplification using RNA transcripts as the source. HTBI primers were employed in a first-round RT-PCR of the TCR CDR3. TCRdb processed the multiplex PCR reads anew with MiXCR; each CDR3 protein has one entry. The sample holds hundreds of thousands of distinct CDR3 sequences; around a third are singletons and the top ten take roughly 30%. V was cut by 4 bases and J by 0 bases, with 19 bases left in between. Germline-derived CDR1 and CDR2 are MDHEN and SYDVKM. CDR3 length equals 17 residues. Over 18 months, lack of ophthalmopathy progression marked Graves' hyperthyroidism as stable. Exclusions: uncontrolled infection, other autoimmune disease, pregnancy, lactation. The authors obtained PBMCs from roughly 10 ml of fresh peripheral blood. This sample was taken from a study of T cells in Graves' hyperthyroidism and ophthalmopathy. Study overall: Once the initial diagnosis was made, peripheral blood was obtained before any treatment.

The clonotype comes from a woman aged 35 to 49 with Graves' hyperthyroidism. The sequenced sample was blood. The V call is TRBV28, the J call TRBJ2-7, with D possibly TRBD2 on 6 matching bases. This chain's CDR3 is CASSYLVGGTVSYEQYF. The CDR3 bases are TGTGCCAGCAGTTACCTTGTGGGCGGGACCGTCTCCTACGAGCAGTACTTC.